This T cell receptor (beta chain) was sequenced for a study of T cell responses to AZD1222 COVID-19 vaccine. CDR3 length equals 16 residues. Germline CDR1 and CDR2: MNHNS and SASEGT. V was pared by 0 bases and J by 1 base, with 12 bases between. Second-dose timings of about 4 or about 12 weeks were pooled. Overall study results and limits: Every sample of the repertoires postdated the peak T cell response. Seropositive status at baseline applied to only five or six AZD1222 recipients. Regions 160-218 and 743-854 held dominance among vaccine-associated CD4 TCRs, which spanned spike.

For this clone: Its cognate antigen is unknown.

TCRdb keeps only in-frame clones here, not all; method: immunoSEQ multiplex PCR. The table has roughly 110,000 clones, roughly 88% seen once. Here the sequenced sample was peripheral blood, taken 28 days after the second AZD1222 dose. This clonotype was sampled from an adult who received the AZD1222 COVID-19 vaccine. The chain uses TRBV6-1 and TRBJ1-2; D uncertain. The CDR3 reads CASSEADFVNNYGYTF. As DNA, the CDR3 is TGTGCCAGCAGTGAAGCCGACTTTGTTAATAACTATGGCTACACCTTC.